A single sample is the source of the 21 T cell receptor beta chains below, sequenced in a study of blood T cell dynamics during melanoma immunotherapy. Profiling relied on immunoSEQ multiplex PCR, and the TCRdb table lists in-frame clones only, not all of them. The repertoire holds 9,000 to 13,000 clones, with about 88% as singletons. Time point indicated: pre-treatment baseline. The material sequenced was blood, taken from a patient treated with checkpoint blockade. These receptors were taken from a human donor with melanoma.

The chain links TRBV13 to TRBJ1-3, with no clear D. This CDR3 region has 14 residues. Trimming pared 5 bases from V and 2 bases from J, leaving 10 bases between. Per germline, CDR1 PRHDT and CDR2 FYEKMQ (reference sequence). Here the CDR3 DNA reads TGTGCCAGCAGCCAACGCGGTACTGGAAACACCATATATTTT. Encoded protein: CASSQRGTGNTIYF.

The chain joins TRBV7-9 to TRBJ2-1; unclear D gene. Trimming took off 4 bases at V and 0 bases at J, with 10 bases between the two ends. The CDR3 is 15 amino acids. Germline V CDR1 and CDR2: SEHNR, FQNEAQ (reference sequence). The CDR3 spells CASSSQSSSYNEQFF. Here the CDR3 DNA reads TGTGCCAGCAGCTCACAGAGTAGCTCCTACAATGAGCAGTTCTTC.

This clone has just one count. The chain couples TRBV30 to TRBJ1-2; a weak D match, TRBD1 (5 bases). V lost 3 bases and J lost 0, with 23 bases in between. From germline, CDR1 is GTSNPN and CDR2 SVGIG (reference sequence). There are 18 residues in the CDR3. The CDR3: CAWSPPGAGRGPNYGYTF. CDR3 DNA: TGTGCCTGGAGCCCGCCCGGGGCAGGGAGGGGACCTAACTATGGCTACACCTTC. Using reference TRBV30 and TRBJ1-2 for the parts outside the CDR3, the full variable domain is SQTIHQWPATLVQPVGSPLSLECTVEGTSNPNLYWYRQAAGRGLQLLFYSVGIGQISSEVPQNLSASRPQDRQFILSSKKLLLSDSGFYLCAWSPPGAGRGPNYGYTFGSGTRLTVV.

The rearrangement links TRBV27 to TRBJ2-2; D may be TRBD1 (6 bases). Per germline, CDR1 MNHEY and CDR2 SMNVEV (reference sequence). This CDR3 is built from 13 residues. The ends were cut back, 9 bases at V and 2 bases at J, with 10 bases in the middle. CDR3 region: CASRDTNTGELFF. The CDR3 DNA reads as TGTGCCAGTCGGGACACAAACACCGGGGAGCTGTTTTTT.

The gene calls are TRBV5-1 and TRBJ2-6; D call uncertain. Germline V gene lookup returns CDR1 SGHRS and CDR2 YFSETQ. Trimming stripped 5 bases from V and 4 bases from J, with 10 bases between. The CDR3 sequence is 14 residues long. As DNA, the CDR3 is TGCGCCAGCAGTCTCTTTGCCGGGGCCAACGTCCTGACTTTC. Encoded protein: CASSLFAGANVLTF.

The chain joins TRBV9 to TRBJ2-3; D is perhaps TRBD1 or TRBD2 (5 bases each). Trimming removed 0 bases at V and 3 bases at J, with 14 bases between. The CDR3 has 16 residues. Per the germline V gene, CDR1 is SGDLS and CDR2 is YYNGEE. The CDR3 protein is CASSVGHGTKTDTQYF. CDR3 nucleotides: TGTGCCAGCAGCGTAGGCCACGGGACCAAAACAGATACGCAGTATTTT.

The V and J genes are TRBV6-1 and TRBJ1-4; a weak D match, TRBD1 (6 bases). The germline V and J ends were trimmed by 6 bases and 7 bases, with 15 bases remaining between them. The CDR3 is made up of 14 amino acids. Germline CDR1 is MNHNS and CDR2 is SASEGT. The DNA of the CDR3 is TGTGCCAGCAGAAGGACAGCGGGGGGTGAAAAACTGTTTTTT. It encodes CASRRTAGGEKLFF.

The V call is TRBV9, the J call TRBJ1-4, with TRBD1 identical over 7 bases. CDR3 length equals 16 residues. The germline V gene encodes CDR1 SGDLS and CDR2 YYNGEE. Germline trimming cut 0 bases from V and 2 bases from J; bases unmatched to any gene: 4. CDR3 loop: CASSVGQGKTNEKLFF. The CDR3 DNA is TGTGCCAGCAGCGTAGGACAGGGAAAGACTAATGAAAAACTGTTTTTT.

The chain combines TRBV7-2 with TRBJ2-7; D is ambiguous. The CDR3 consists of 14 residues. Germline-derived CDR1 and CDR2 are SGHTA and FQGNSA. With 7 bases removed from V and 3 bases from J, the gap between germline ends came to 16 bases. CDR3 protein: CASTPGDGDYEQYF. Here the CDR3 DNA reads TGTGCCAGCACCCCAGGCGACGGAGACTACGAGCAGTACTTC.

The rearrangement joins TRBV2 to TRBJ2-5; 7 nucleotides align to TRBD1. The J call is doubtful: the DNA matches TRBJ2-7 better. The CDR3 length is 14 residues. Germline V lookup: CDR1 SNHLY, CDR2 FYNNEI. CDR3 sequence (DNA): TGTGCCAGCAGTGGAGGGGGCTACTCCTACGAGCAGTACTTC. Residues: CASSGGGYSYEQYF.

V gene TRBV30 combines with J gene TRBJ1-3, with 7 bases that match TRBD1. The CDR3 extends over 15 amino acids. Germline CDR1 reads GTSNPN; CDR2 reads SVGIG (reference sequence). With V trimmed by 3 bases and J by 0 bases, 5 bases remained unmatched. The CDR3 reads CAWSSGQVSGNTIYF. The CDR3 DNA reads TGTGCCTGGAGCTCTGGACAGGTCTCTGGAAACACCATATATTTT.

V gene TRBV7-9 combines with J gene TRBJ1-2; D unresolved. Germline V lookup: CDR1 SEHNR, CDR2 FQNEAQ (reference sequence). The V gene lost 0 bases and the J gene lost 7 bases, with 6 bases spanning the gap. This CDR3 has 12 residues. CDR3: CASSLADGGYTF. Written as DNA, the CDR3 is TGTGCCAGCAGCTTAGCCGACGGTGGCTACACCTTC.

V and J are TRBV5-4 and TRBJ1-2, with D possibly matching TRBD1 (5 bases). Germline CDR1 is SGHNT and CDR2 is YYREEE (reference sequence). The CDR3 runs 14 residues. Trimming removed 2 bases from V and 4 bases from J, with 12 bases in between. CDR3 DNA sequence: TGTGCCAGCAGCTTCAGCGGGGGGGGCTATGGCTACACCTTC. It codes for CASSFSGGGYGYTF.

Here the CDR3 reads CASSVGLAGEDTQYF. In DNA form, the CDR3 reads TGTGCCAGCAGCGTGGGTCTAGCGGGAGAAGATACGCAGTATTTT. The V gene is TRBV9, the J gene TRBJ2-3; 10 bases map to TRBD2. CDR3 length: 15 residues. CDR1 is SGDLS and CDR2 is YYNGEE in the germline V gene. The ends lost 2 bases at V and 5 bases at J; junction bases unmatched: 5.

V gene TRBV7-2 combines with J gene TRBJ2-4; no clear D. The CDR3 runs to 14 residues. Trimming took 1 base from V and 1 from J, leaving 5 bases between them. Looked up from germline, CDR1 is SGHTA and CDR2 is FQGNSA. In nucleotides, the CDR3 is TGTGCCAGCAGCTTAGACTGGGCCAAAAACATTCAGTACTTC. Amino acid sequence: CASSLDWAKNIQYF. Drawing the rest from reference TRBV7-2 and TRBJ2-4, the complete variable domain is GAGVSQSPSNKVTEKGKDVELRCDPISGHTALYWYRQSLGQGLEFLIYFQGNSAPDKSGLPSDRFSAERTGGSVSTLTIQRTQQEDSAVYLCASSLDWAKNIQYFGAGTRLSVL.

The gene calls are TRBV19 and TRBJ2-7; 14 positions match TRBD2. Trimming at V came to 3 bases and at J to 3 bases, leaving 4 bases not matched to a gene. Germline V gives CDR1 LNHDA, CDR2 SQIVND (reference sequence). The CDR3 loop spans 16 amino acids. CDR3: CASSMRLAGGYYEQYF. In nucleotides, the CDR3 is TGTGCCAGTAGTATGAGACTAGCGGGAGGGTACTACGAGCAGTACTTC.

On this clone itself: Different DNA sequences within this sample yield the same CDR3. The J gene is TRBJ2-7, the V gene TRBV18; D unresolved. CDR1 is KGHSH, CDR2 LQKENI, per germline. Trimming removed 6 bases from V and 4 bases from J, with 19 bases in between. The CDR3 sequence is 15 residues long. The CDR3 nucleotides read TGTGCCAGCTCCGGCACCGATCGGCCAGCTTACGAGCAGTACTTC. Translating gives CASSGTDRPAYEQYF.

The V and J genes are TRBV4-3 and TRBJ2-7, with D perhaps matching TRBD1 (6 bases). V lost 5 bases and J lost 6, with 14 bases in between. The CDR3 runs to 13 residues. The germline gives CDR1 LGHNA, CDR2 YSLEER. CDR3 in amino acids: CASSTQGGTEQYF. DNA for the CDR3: TGCGCCAGCAGCACCCAAGGGGGTACCGAGCAGTACTTC.

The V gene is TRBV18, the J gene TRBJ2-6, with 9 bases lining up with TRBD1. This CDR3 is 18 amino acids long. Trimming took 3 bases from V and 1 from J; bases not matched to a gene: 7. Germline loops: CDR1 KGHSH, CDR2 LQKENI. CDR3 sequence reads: CASSPRTGALSGANVLTF. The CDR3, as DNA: TGTGCCAGCTCACCCCGGACAGGGGCGCTTTCTGGGGCCAACGTCCTGACTTTC.

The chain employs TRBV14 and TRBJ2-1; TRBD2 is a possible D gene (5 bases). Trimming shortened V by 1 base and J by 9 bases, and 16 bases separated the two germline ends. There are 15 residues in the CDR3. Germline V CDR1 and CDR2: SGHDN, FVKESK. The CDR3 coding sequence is TGTGCCAGCAGCCAAGTAATAGCGCCGGCAGGTGAGCAGTTCTTC. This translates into CASSQVIAPAGEQFF.

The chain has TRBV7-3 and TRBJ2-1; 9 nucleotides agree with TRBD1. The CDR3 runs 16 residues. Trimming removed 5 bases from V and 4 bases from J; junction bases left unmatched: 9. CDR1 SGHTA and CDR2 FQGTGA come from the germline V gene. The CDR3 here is CASSQQGALDYNEQFF. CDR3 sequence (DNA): TGTGCCAGCAGCCAACAGGGGGCGTTGGATTACAATGAGCAGTTCTTC.